Here is one TCR beta chain with its context. Its cognate antigen is unknown. The source of the sample is a study of shared clonotypes between healthy human individuals. Study results and caveats: The study found 4.5% to 6% of naive CD4 clonotypes shared across four donors. Naive subsets tended to show greater estimated richness than memory subsets. Lower generation probabilities were found for non-shared clonotypes than for those shared by all four donors.

The length of the CDR3 is 15 residues. CDR1 is SQVTM and CDR2 is ANQGSEA in the germline V gene. After removal of 2 bases from V and 3 bases from J, the junction contained 10 bases not matched to a gene. Deep level was the assay's run setting. TCRdb's table, derived via immunoSEQ multiplex PCR, lists solely in-frame clones and lacks some. Here the sample spans fewer than 1 million clones, about 96% being singletons. Cells designated naive CD8 were CD45RO-negative and were positively selected for CCR7, with terminally differentiated effector memory CD45RA+ cells excluded. The chain couples TRBV29-1 to TRBJ2-7, with 7 positions matching TRBD2. Sequencing was performed on naive CD8+ T cells sorted from blood. The TCR sequence derives from a man aged 25 to 40 in good health. CDR3 sequence reads: CSVETLGREDYEQYF. The CDR3 DNA follows: TGCAGCGTTGAAACCCTTGGTCGGGAGGACTACGAGCAGTACTTC.